The 24 T cell receptor beta chains below were found in one sample sequenced in a study of cytotoxic CD8 clonotypes in ibrutinib-treated CLL. Profiled with immunoSEQ multiplex PCR; TCRdb holds only in-frame clones, not every one. The sample records 150,000 to 200,000 clones, 84% being singletons. The sample in question was PBMCs, obtained after 24 months of ibrutinib treatment. Source of these receptors: a human donor with chronic lymphocytic leukemia.

The chain has TRBV5-5 and TRBJ2-7; D might be TRBD2 (7 bases). Trimming shortened V by 0 bases and J by 7 bases, and 14 bases separated the two germline ends. CDR3 length: 14 residues. The germline CDR1 and CDR2 sequences are SGHKS and YYEKEE (reference sequence). In DNA, the CDR3 is TGTGCCAGCAGCTTGGGGCGGGGGCAGGGTGAGCAGTACTTC. It codes for CASSLGRGQGEQYF.

The rearrangement links TRBV5-6 to TRBJ2-7; 9 nucleotides agree with TRBD1. J gave up 4 bases and V 4 bases, and 12 bases lay outside the gene matches. Germline CDR1 SGHDT, CDR2 YYEEEE. This CDR3 spans 16 amino acids. The CDR3 DNA sequence: TGTGCCAGCAGCCTGGGGGCCGGGACAGGGTTGTACGAGCAGTACTTC. Amino acid sequence: CASSLGAGTGLYEQYF. Full variable domain (outside the CDR3, taken from reference TRBV5-6 and TRBJ2-7): DAGVTQSPTHLIKTRGQQVTLRCSPKSGHDTVSWYQQALGQGPQFIFQYYEEEERQRGNFPDRFSGHQFPNYSSELNVNALLLGDSALYLCASSLGAGTGLYEQYFGPGTRLTVT.

This chain uses TRBV4-1 with TRBJ2-3; possibly TRBD1 for D (9 bases). Germline values: CDR1 MGHRA, CDR2 YSYEKL. With 3 bases removed from V and 2 bases from J, the gap between germline ends came to 30 bases. The length of the CDR3 is 21 residues. CDR3 protein: CASSQVHRGLAGGEPTDTQYF. The CDR3 nucleotides are TGCGCCAGCAGCCAGGTCCACAGGGGGCTAGCGGGTGGAGAACCCACAGATACGCAGTATTTT.

The V and J genes are TRBV6-5 and TRBJ2-5; TRBD2 might be the D (6 bases). Germline CDR1 and CDR2: MNHEY and SVGAGI. The CDR3 contains 13 residues. Trimming took off 3 bases at V and 4 bases at J, with 9 bases between the two ends. CDR3 DNA: TGTGCCAGCAGTTATTTGCGGGGAGAGACCCAGTACTTC. Residues: CASSYLRGETQYF.

Only one count was recorded for this clone. The chain uses TRBV5-1 and TRBJ1-3; D is uncertain. This CDR3 contains 16 residues. V was trimmed by 0 bases and J by 0 bases, leaving 10 bases between them. Looked up from germline, CDR1 is SGHRS and CDR2 is YFSETQ. CDR3: CASSLAAHSSGNTIYF. CDR3 nucleotides: TGCGCCAGCAGCTTGGCCGCGCATAGCTCTGGAAACACCATATATTTT.

The gene calls are TRBV7-2 and TRBJ2-1, with 8 nucleotides matching TRBD1. V shed 4 bases, J shed 4 bases, and the junction held 9 bases outside the gene matches. The CDR3 is made up of 16 amino acids. Germline assignment: CDR1 SGHTA and CDR2 FQGNSA. The CDR3 sequence is CASSSNGQGLYNEQFF. CDR3 bases: TGTGCCAGCAGCTCGAACGGACAGGGCCTATACAATGAGCAGTTCTTC.

The chain is built from TRBV7-9 and TRBJ2-7; 9 nucleotides agree with TRBD1. CDR1 is SEHNR, CDR2 FQNEAQ, per germline (reference sequence). Trimming cost V 5 bases and J 5 bases; bases outside gene matches: 13. The CDR3 length is 16 residues. The CDR3 DNA reads as TGTGCCAGCAGCCGCATTTTGGGACAGGGAACAAACGAGCAGTACTTC. Encoded protein: CASSRILGQGTNEQYF.

The rearrangement uses TRBV7-6 and TRBJ2-5; 10 nucleotides match TRBD2. V trimming: 8 bases; J trimming: 5 bases; junction bases outside the gene matches: 11. This CDR3 contains 15 residues. Germline CDR1 reads SGHVS; CDR2 reads FNYEAQ. CDR3 nucleotides: TGTGCCAGCTCTAGTAGCGGGAGGCGGGGGGAGACCCAGTACTTC. Its protein is CASSSSGRRGETQYF.

The V call is TRBV28, the J call TRBJ2-3; TRBD1 agrees at 7 bases. V lost 9 bases, J lost 1 base, and 13 bases stayed unmatched. Germline CDR1 MDHEN, CDR2 SYDVKM. The CDR3 runs 16 residues. CDR3: CASTTGVWARTDTQYF. The DNA of the CDR3 is TGTGCCAGTACCACAGGGGTTTGGGCGCGCACAGATACGCAGTATTTT.

The chain employs TRBV14 and TRBJ2-7; TRBD1 is a possible D gene (6 bases). The V gene's germline CDR1 is SGHDN and CDR2 FVKESK. The CDR3 spans 14 residues. Trimming took off 2 bases at V and 3 bases at J, with 11 bases between the two ends. The CDR3 sequence is CASSQPGQLYEQYF. The CDR3 bases are TGTGCCAGCAGCCAACCCGGACAGCTCTACGAGCAGTACTTC.

The chain employs TRBV5-1 and TRBJ1-1; 7 nucleotides match TRBD1. Losses at the gene ends were 0 bases for V and 8 bases for J; bases not matched to a gene: 4. CDR1 and CDR2 from the germline V gene are SGHRS and YFSETQ. CDR3 length equals 13 residues. This CDR3 reads CASSLARGPEAFF. The CDR3 DNA reads TGCGCCAGCAGCTTGGCGAGGGGGCCCGAAGCTTTCTTT.

The CDR3 bases are TGTGCCAGTAGCCCCCAGGACAGGGCCTATCAGCCCCAGCATTTT. Protein sequence: CASSPQDRAYQPQHF. The chain carries TRBV19 and TRBJ1-5; TRBD1 agrees at 8 bases. The CDR3 is made up of 15 amino acids. V lost 6 bases and J lost 5; bases outside the gene matches: 9. Per germline, CDR1 LNHDA and CDR2 SQIVND (reference sequence).

The genes are TRBV16 and TRBJ1-3; D may be TRBD1 (6 bases). V lost 1 base, J lost 2 bases, and 12 bases lay in between. The length of the CDR3 is 16 residues. The V gene's germline CDR1 is KGHSY and CDR2 FQNENV. In nucleotides, the CDR3 is TGTGCCAGCAGCCAATTTACAGGGCGTACTGGAAACACCATATATTTT. Encoded protein: CASSQFTGRTGNTIYF.

This sequence joins TRBV28 and TRBJ1-5; D remains unclear. The ends were cut back, 4 bases at V and 2 bases at J, with 12 bases in the middle. The CDR3 spans 15 residues. Looked up from germline, CDR1 is MDHEN and CDR2 is SYDVKM. Written as DNA, the CDR3 is TGTGCCAGCAGTTCCCCGACCTCGGGCAATCAGCCCCAGCATTTT. Encoded protein: CASSSPTSGNQPQHF.

This clone has a single count. The chain's CDR3 is CASSQRSQGNNEKLFF. CDR3 DNA sequence: TGTGCCAGCAGCCAACGTTCCCAGGGGAATAATGAAAAACTGTTTTTT. The chain links TRBV4-2 to TRBJ1-4, with D possibly being TRBD1 (6 bases). V was clipped by 2 bases and J by 4 bases, with 14 bases between them. The CDR3 sequence is 16 residues long. Germline V gene data show CDR1 as LGHNA and CDR2 as YNFKEQ.

The chain employs TRBV20-1 and TRBJ1-2; D unresolved. This CDR3 has 11 amino acids. In germline, CDR1 is DFQATT, CDR2 SNEGSKA (reference sequence). The V gene lost 3 bases and the J gene lost 4 bases, with 6 bases spanning the gap. The CDR3 DNA follows: TGCAGTGCTAGGACCGTCTATGGCTACACCTTC. Amino acid sequence: CSARTVYGYTF.

Only one count was recorded for this clone. The gene calls are TRBV5-1 and TRBJ1-2, with 7 bases identical to TRBD1. CDR1 SGHRS and CDR2 YFSETQ come from the germline V gene. J gave up 3 bases and V 5 bases, and 13 bases lay outside the gene matches. The CDR3 extends over 16 amino acids. The CDR3 coding sequence is TGCGCCAGCAGAAGGGGGCCCGAAGTTGGGGACTATGGCTACACCTTC. Encoded protein: CASRRGPEVGDYGYTF.

The gene calls are TRBV4-1 and TRBJ2-1, with 9 bases identical to TRBD2. CDR1 is MGHRA, CDR2 YSYEKL, per germline. V shed 4 bases and J 9 bases; nucleotides not matched to a gene: 10. This CDR3 comprises 15 residues. For the CDR3, the DNA is TGCGCCAGCAGCCGTAGCGGGAGTTCCCCAGGTGAGCAGTTCTTC. Translating gives CASSRSGSSPGEQFF.

This clone occurred once. The rearrangement links TRBV9 to TRBJ1-3; 7 nucleotides align to TRBD1. The trim removed 4 bases at V and 0 bases at J, leaving 7 bases unmatched. The CDR3 totals 16 residues. Germline V gives CDR1 SGDLS, CDR2 YYNGEE. CDR3 sequence reads: CASSPRDSLSGNTIYF. CDR3 nucleotide sequence: TGTGCCAGCAGCCCCCGGGACAGCCTCTCTGGAAACACCATATATTTT.

The gene calls are TRBV5-4 and TRBJ2-1; D is uncertain. CDR3 length: 14 residues. Germline CDR1 is SGHNT and CDR2 is YYREEE (reference sequence). The V end was cut by 0 bases, the J end by 8 bases, with 12 bases between. CDR3 bases: TGTGCCAGCAGCTTGGTCCTGGTACCGGATGAGCAGTTCTTC. Translating it yields CASSLVLVPDEQFF.

This chain uses TRBV4-3 with TRBJ2-7; D is perhaps TRBD2 (5 bases). CDR3 length equals 14 residues. With 0 bases removed from V and 7 bases from J, the gap between germline ends came to 13 bases. The V gene's germline CDR1 is LGHNA and CDR2 YSLEER. CDR3 coding DNA: TGCGCCAGCAGCCAAGAGGGAGTTGGGCCAGAGCAGTACTTC. Its protein product is CASSQEGVGPEQYF.

The CDR3 sequence is CASSPGAGAGKTQYF. The CDR3, as DNA: TGCGCCAGCAGCCCGGGGGCCGGGGCGGGAAAGACCCAGTACTTC. V gene TRBV5-1 combines with J gene TRBJ2-5; D possibly uses TRBD1 or TRBD2 (6 bases each). The V gene's germline CDR1 is SGHRS and CDR2 YFSETQ. This CDR3 contains 15 residues. Trimming removed 4 bases from V and 6 bases from J, with 19 bases in between.

The genes are TRBV5-4 and TRBJ1-5, with D perhaps matching TRBD1 (5 bases). The CDR3 spans 17 residues. CDR1 and CDR2 from the germline V gene are SGHNT and YYREEE (reference sequence). The V and J ends lost 2 bases and 0 bases respectively, with 15 bases between them. The CDR3 nucleotides read TGTGCCAGCAGCTTTTACGGGGACCGGTATAGCAATCAGCCCCAGCATTTT. This translates into CASSFYGDRYSNQPQHF.

The chain is built from TRBV7-2 and TRBJ2-5; tentatively, D is TRBD2 (5 bases). Germline assignment: CDR1 SGHTA and CDR2 FQGNSA. There are 13 residues in the CDR3. V was trimmed by 1 base and J by 5 bases, leaving 8 bases between them. The DNA for the CDR3 is TGTGCCAGCAGCTTAGAGGGAGCCGAGACCCAGTACTTC. Translating it yields CASSLEGAETQYF.